This T cell receptor (beta chain) came from a study of blood T cell repertoires in COVID-19. Study-wide background: Acute and convalescent COVID-19 samples came from the United States, Italy and Spain. PBMCs, B-cell-depleted T cells, or T cells provided the cDNA or gDNA that made up the material.

The authors' processing: Scientists estimated how many nucleated cells there were by amplifying reference gene primers. Some clones are missing from TCRdb's copy, which holds only in-frame ones; the method was immunoSEQ multiplex PCR. The V and J calls and clone size are taken from that table; D and trimming were inferred from the DNA. The table lists 150,000 or so clones, under 95% of them singletons. Germline V CDR1 and CDR2: KGHSH, LQKENI. The V and J ends lost 6 bases and 2 bases, in that order; junction bases with no gene match: 4. The CDR3 runs to 14 residues. The TCR sequence derives from a man in his late teens or twenties with acute or convalescent COVID-19. The sequenced material came from peripheral blood. The rearrangement uses TRBV18 and TRBJ2-7; 10 bases match TRBD1. The CDR3 reads CASSGGTGAYEQYF. The CDR3 region has the DNA TGTGCCAGCTCGGGGGGGACAGGGGCCTACGAGCAGTACTTC.